The sequence of this TCR beta chain was determined in a study of OX40 agonist ivuxolimab in advanced cancers. Produced via immunoSEQ multiplex PCR; TCRdb's table is partial and in-frame only. The sample has 76,000 or so clones, approximately 86% seen once. Trimming stripped 4 bases from V and 4 bases from J, with 8 bases between. This CDR3 is 14 amino acids long. The germline V gene encodes CDR1 MNHEY and CDR2 SVGAGI. The clonotype comes from an adult with an advanced solid tumor such as melanoma, head and neck, liver or kidney cancer. The material was CD4+ or CD8+ T cells sorted from blood, obtained in a trial of the OX40 agonist ivuxolimab. J is TRBJ2-6 and V is TRBV6-5; D ambiguous. CDR3 DNA: TGTGCCAGCAGTTTAAATACCGGGGCCAACGTCCTGACTTTC. Protein sequence: CASSLNTGANVLTF.